This TCR beta chain appears in the sequencing data of a study of post-analysis software for immune sequencing data. Comments on this clonotype: Its antigen is not known.

Study results and limitations: There was significantly lower normalized Chao1 diversity in multiple sclerosis patients than in controls. Five TRBV segments occurring more often in patients than controls included TRBV5-6, TRBV5-1 and TRBV20-1.

Unique molecular identifiers were carried by the TCR beta cDNA libraries. TCRdb used MiXCR to reprocess the PCR reads, holding one entry per CDR3 protein. The data show 600,000 to 750,000 distinct CDR3 sequences, with more than 50% seen just once and around 10% held by the top ten. The CDR3 length is 14 residues. J gave up 7 bases and V 10 bases, and 11 bases lay outside the gene matches. Germline CDR1 and CDR2: KGHDR and SFDVKD. The chain joins TRBV24-1 to TRBJ1-4; TRBD1 agrees at 7 bases. Sequencing was carried out using blood. The clonotype comes from a girl aged 2 to 10 with multiple sclerosis. The CDR3 loop is CATSARDSGEKLFF. The CDR3 bases are TGTGCCACTTCGGCCAGGGACAGCGGTGAAAAACTGTTTTTT.